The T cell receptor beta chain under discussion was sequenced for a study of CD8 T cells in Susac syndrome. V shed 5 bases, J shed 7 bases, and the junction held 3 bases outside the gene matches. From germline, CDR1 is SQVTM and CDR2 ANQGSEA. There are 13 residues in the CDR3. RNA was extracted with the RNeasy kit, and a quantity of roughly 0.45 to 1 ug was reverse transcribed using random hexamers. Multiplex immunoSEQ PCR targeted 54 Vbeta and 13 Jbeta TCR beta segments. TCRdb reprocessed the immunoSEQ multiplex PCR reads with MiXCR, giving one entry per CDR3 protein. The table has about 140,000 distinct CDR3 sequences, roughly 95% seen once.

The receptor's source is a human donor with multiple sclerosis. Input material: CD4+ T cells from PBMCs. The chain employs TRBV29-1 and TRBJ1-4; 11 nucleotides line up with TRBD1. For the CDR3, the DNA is TGCAGCGTTTCGGGGACAGGGGGTGAAAAACTGTTTTTT. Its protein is CSVSGTGGEKLFF.